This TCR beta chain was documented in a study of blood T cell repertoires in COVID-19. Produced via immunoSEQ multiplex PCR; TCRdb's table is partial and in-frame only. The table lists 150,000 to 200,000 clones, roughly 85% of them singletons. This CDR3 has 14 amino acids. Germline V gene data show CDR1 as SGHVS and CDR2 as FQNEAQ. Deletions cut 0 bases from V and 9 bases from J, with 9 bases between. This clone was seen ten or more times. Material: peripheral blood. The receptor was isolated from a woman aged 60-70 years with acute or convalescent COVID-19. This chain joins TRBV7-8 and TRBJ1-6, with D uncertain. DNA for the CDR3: TGTGCCAGCAGCTTAGCGTACAGCAGTTCACCCCTCCACTTT. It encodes CASSLAYSSSPLHF.